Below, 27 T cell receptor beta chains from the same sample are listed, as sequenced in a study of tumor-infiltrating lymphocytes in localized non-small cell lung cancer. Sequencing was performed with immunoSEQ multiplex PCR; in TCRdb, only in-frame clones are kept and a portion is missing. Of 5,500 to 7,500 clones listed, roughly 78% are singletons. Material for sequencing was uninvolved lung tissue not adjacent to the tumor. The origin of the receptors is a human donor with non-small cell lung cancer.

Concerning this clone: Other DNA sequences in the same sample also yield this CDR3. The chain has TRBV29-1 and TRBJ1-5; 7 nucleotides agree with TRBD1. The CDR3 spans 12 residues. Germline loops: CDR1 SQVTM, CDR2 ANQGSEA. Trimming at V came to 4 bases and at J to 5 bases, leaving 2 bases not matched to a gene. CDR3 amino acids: CSVGDSDQPQHF. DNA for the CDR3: TGCAGCGTTGGGGACAGTGATCAGCCCCAGCATTTT.

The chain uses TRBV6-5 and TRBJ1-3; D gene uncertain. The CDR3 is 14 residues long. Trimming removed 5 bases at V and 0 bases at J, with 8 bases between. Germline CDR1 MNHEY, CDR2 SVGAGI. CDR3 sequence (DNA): TGTGCCAGCAGTCCCAGACGCTCTGGAAACACCATATATTTT. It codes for CASSPRRSGNTIYF.

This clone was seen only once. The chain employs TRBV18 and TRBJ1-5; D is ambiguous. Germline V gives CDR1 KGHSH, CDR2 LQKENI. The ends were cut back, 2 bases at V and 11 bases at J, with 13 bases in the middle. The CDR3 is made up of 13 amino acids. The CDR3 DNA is TGTGCCAGCTCACCAGGCTCTGAAGGTGCCCAGCATTTT. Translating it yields CASSPGSEGAQHF. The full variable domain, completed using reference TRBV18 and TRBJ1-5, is NAGVMQNPRHLVRRRGQEARLRCSPMKGHSHVYWYRQLPEEGLKFMVYLQKENIIDESGMPKERFSAEFPKEGPSILRIQQVVRGDSAAYFCASSPGSEGAQHFGDGTRLSIL.

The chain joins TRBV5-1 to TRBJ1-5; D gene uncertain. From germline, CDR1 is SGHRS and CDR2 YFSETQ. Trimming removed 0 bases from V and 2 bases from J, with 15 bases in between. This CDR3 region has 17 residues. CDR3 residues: CASSLVTVSYGNQPQHF. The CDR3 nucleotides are TGCGCCAGCAGCTTGGTTACGGTCTCGTACGGCAATCAGCCCCAGCATTTT.

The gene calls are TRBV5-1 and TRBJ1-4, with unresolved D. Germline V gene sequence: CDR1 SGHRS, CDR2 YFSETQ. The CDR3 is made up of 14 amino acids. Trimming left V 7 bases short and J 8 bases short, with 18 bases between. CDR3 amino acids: CASCAGGSGEKLFF. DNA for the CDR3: TGCGCCAGCTGTGCCGGCGGCTCGGGCGAAAAACTGTTTTTT.

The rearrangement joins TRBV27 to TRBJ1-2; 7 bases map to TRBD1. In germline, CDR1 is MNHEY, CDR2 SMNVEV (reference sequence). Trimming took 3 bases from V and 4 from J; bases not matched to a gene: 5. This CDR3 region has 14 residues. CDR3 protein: CASSFSGTAYGYTF. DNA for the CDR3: TGTGCCAGCAGTTTTTCCGGGACAGCCTATGGCTACACCTTC.

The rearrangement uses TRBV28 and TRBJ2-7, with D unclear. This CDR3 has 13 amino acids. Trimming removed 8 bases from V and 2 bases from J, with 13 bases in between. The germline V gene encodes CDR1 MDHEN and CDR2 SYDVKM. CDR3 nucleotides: TGTGCCAGCCAGCCCTCCTCCGCCTACGAGCAGTACTTC. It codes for CASQPSSAYEQYF.

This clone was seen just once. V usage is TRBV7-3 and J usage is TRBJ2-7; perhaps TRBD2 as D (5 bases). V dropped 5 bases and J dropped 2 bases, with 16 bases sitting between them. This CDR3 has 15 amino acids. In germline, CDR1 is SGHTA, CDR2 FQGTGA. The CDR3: CASSPTSIGPYEQYF. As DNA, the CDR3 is TGTGCCAGCAGCCCAACTAGTATCGGCCCCTACGAGCAGTACTTC.

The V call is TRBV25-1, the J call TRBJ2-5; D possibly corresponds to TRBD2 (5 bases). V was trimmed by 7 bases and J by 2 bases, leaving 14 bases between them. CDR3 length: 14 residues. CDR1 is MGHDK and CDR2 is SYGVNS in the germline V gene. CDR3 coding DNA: TGTGCCAGCAAGCGGTCCGCCACACAAGAGACCCAGTACTTC. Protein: CASKRSATQETQYF.

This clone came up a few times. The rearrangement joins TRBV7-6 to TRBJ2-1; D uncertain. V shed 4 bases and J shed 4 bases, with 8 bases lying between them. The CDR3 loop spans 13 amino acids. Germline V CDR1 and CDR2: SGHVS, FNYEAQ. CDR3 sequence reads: CASSSLGYNEQFF. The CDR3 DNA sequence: TGTGCCAGCAGCTCGCTGGGATACAATGAGCAGTTCTTC. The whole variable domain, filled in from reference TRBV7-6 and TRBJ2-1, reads GAGVSQSPRYKVTKRGQDVALRCDPISGHVSLYWYRQALGQGPEFLTYFNYEAQQDKSGLPNDRFSAERPEGSISTLTIQRTEQRDSAMYRCASSSLGYNEQFFGPGTRLTVL.

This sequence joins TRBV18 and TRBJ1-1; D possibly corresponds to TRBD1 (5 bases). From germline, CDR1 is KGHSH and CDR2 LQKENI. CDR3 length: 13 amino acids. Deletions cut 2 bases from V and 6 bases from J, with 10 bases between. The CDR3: CASSPLTESEAFF. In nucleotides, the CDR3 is TGTGCCAGCTCACCATTGACAGAGTCTGAAGCTTTCTTT.

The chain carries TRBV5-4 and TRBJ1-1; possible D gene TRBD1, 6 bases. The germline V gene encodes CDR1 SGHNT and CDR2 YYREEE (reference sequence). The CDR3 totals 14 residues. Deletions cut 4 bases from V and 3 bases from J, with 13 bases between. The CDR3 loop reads CASSTRGADTEAFF. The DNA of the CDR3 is TGTGCCAGCAGCACCAGGGGCGCCGACACTGAAGCTTTCTTT. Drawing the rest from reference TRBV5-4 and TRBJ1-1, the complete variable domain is ETGVTQSPTHLIKTRGQQVTLRCSSQSGHNTVSWYQQALGQGPQFIFQYYREEENGRGNFPPRFSGLQFPNYSSELNVNALELDDSALYLCASSTRGADTEAFFGQGTRLTVV.

CDR3 residues: CASSLMTYGRETQYF. In DNA form, the CDR3 reads TGTGCCAGCAGTTTGATGACCTACGGACGAGAGACCCAGTACTTC. The chain carries TRBV27 and TRBJ2-5; D gene unclear. In germline, CDR1 is MNHEY, CDR2 SMNVEV (reference sequence). CDR3 length: 15 residues. V was shortened by 3 bases and J by 4 bases, with 15 bases between the two germline ends.

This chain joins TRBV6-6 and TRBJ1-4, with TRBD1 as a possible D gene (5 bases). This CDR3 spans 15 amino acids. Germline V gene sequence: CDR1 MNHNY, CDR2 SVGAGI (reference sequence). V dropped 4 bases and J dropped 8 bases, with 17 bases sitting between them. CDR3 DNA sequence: TGTGCCAGCAGTTTAAACGGAGGGGATCAGGAAAAACTGTTTTTT. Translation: CASSLNGGDQEKLFF.

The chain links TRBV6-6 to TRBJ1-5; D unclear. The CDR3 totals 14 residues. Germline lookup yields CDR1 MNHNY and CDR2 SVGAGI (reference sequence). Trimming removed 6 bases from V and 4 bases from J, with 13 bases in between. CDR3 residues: CASRKGRKNQPQHF. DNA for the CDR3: TGTGCCAGCAGAAAAGGACGGAAGAATCAGCCCCAGCATTTT.

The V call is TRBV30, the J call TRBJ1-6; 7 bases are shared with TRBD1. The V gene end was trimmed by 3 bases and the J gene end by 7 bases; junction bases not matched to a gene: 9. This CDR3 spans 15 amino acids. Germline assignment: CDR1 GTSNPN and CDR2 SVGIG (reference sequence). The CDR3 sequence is CAWRNNRGGNSPLHF. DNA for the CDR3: TGTGCCTGGAGGAATAACAGGGGCGGGAATTCACCCCTCCACTTT.

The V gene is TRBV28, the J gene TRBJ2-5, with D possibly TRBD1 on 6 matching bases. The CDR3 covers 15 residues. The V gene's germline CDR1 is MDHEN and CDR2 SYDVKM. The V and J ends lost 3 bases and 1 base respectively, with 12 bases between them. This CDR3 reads CASSFPTGTQETQYF. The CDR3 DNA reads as TGTGCCAGCAGTTTCCCAACAGGGACCCAAGAGACCCAGTACTTC.

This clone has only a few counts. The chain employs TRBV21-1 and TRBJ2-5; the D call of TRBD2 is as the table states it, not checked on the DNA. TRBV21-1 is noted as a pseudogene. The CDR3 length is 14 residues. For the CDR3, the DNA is TGTGCCAGCAGCAAAGGGGGTAGCGAAGAGACCCAGTACTTC. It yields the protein CASSKGGSEETQYF.

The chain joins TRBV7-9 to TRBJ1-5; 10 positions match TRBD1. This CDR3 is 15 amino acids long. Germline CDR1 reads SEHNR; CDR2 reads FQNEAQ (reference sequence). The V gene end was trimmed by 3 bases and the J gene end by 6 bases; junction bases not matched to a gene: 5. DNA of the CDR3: TGTGCCAGCAGCTTGGGACAGGGGTTGGGTCAGCCCCAGCATTTT. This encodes CASSLGQGLGQPQHF.

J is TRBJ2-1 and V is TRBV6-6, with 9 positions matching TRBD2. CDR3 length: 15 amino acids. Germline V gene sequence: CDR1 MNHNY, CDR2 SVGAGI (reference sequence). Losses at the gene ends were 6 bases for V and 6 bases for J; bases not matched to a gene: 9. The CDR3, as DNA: TGTGCCAGCAGCCCCCTGGGCGGGGGGGGCAATGAGCAGTTCTTC. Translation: CASSPLGGGGNEQFF.

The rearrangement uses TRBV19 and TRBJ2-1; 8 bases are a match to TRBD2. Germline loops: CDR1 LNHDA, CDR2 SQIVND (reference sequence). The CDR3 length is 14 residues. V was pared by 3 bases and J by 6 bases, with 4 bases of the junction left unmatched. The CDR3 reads CASSISGVVNEQFF. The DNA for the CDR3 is TGTGCCAGTAGTATTAGCGGGGTGGTCAATGAGCAGTTCTTC.

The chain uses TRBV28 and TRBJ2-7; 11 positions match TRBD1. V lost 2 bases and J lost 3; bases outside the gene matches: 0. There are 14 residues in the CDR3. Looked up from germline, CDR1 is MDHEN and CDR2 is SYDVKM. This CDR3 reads CASSLGTGGYEQYF. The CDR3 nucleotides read TGTGCCAGCAGTTTAGGGACAGGGGGCTACGAGCAGTACTTC. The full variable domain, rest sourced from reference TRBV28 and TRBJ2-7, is DVKVTQSSRYLVKRTGEKVFLECVQDMDHENMFWYRQDPGLGLRLIYFSYDVKMKEKGDIPEGYSVSREKKERFSLILESASTNQTSMYLCASSLGTGGYEQYFGPGTRLTVT.

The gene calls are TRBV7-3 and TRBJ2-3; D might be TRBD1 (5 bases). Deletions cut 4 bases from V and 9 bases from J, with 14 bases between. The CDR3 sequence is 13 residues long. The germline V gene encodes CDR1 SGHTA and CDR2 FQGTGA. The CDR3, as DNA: TGTGCCAGCAGCTCCCAGACAAGACAGACGCAGTATTTT. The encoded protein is CASSSQTRQTQYF. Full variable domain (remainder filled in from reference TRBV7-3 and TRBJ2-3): GAGVSQTPSNKVTEKGKYVELRCDPISGHTALYWYRQSLGQGPEFLIYFQGTGAADDSGLPNDRFFAVRPEGSVSTLKIQRTERGDSAVYLCASSSQTRQTQYFGPGTRLTVL.

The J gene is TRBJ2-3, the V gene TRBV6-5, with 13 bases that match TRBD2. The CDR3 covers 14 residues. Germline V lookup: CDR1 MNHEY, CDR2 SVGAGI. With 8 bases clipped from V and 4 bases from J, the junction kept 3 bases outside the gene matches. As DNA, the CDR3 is TGTGCCAGCCGGACTAGCGGGGGCTCAGATACGCAGTATTTT. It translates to CASRTSGGSDTQYF.

This chain's CDR3 is CASSERRQGWLAGSYEQYF. CDR3 sequence (DNA): TGTGCCAGCAGTGAGAGGAGGCAGGGCTGGCTAGCGGGCTCCTACGAGCAGTACTTC. The chain uses TRBV2 and TRBJ2-7; 8 bases line up with TRBD2. V dropped 3 bases and J dropped 0; count of bases not matched to a gene: 16. This CDR3 has 19 amino acids. Germline CDR1 is SNHLY and CDR2 is FYNNEI.

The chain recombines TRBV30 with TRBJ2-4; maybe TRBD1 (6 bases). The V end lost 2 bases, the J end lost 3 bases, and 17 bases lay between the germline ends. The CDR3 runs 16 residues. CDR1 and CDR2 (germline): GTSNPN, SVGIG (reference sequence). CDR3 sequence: CAWSSVGTLGKNIQYF. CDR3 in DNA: TGTGCCTGGAGTTCCGTAGGGACACTAGGCAAAAACATTCAGTACTTC.

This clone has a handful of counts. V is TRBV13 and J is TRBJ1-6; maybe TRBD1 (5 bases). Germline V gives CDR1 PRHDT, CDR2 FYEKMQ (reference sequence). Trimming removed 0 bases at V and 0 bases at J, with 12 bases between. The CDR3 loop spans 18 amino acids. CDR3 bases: TGTGCCAGCAGCTTAGGTCGGGGGGGAAGCTCCTATAATTCACCCCTCCACTTT. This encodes CASSLGRGGSSYNSPLHF.